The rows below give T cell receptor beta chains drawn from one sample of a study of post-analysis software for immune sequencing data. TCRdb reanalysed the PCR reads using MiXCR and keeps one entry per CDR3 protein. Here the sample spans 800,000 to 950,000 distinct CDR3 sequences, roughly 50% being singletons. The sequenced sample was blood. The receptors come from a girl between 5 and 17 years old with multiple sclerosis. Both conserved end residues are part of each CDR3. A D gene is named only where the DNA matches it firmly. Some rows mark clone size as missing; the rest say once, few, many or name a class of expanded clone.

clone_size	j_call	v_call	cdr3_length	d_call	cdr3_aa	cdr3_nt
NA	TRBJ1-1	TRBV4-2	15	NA	CASSQEARATVEAFF	TGTGCCAGCAGCCAAGAGGCTAGGGCTACGGTGGAAGCTTTCTTT
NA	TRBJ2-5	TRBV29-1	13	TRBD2	CSGGLAGGETQYF	TGCAGCGGGGGACTAGCGGGAGGGGAGACCCAGTACTTC
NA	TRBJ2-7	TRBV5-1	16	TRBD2	CASSQSGLAESYEQYF	TGCGCCAGCAGCCAATCCGGACTAGCGGAATCCTACGAGCAGTACTTC
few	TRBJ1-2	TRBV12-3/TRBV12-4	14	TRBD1	CASSPGQGVGGYTF	TGTGCCAGCAGTCCGGGACAGGGGGTGGGCGGCTACACCTTC
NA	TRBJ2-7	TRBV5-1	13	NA	CASSPPGNNEQYF	TGCGCCAGCAGCCCGCCAGGGAATAACGAGCAGTACTTC
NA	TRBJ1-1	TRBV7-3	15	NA	CASSLSGGYNTEAFF	TGTGCCAGCAGCTTATCTGGGGGATATAACACTGAAGCTTTCTTT
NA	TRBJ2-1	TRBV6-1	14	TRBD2	CASSGLARYNEQFF	TGTGCCAGCTCGGGACTAGCAAGATACAATGAGCAGTTCTTC
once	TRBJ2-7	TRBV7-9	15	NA	CASSNRDGDTYEQYF	TGTGCCAGCAGCAACCGGGACGGGGACACCTACGAGCAGTACTTC
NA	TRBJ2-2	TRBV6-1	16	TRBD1	CASSGRDRGHTGELFF	TGTGCCAGCAGTGGAAGGGACAGGGGCCACACCGGGGAGCTGTTTTTT
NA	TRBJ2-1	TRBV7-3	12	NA	CASSLQNNEQFF	TGTGCCAGCAGCTTACAGAACAATGAGCAGTTCTTC
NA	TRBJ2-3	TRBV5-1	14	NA	CASSLGVSTDTQYF	TGTGCCAGCAGTTTGGGTGTTAGCACAGATACGCAGTATTTT
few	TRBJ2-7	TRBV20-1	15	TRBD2	CSASGRAAPSYEQYF	TGCAGTGCTAGCGGGAGGGCCGCTCCCTCCTACGAGCAGTACTTC
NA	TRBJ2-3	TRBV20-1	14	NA	CSASGGLSTDTQYF	TGCAGTGCTAGTGGCGGGCTTAGCACAGATACGCAGTATTTT
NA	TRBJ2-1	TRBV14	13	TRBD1	CASSQEVRGEQFF	TGTGCCAGCAGCCAAGAGGTCAGGGGGGAGCAGTTCTTC
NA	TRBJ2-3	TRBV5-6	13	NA	CASSFQFTDTQYF	TGTGCCAGCAGCTTCCAGTTCACAGATACGCAGTATTTT
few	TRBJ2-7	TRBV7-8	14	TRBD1	CASRKSRGSNEQYF	TGTGCCAGCAGGAAAAGCAGGGGGTCAAACGAGCAGTACTTC
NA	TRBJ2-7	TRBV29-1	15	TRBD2	CSVEGGTSGTYEQYF	TGCAGCGTTGAAGGAGGGACTAGCGGGACCTACGAGCAGTACTTC
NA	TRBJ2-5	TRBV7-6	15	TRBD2	CASRSRGGAQETQYF	TGTGCCAGCAGATCGCGGGGAGGGGCCCAAGAGACCCAGTACTTC
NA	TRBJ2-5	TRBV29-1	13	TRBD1	CSVQRGRPETQYF	TGCAGCGTTCAGAGGGGGCGCCCCGAGACCCAGTACTTC
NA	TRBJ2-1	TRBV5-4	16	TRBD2	CASTARSGSFPNEQFF	TGTGCCAGCACCGCCAGGAGCGGGAGTTTCCCCAATGAGCAGTTCTTC
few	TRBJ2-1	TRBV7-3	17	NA	CASSLTLGQAAYNEQFF	TGTGCCAGCAGCTTAACCTTAGGTCAAGCTGCCTACAATGAGCAGTTCTTC
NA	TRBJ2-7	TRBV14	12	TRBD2	CARAGLAYEQYF	TGTGCCCGCGCGGGACTAGCCTACGAGCAGTACTTC
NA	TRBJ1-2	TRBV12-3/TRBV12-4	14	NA	CAIKGGAPRRGYTF	TGTGCCATCAAAGGTGGGGCCCCCAGGAGGGGCTACACCTTC
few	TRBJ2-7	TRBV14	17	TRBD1	CASSPTGTGVRAYEQYF	TGTGCCAGCAGCCCTACCGGGACAGGGGTTCGCGCCTACGAGCAGTACTTC
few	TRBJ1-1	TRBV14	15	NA	CASSRDRQRNTEAFF	TGTGCCAGCAGCCGAGATCGACAGCGGAACACTGAAGCTTTCTTT
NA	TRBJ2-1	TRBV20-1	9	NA	CSAKYEQFF	TGCAGTGCTAAGTATGAGCAGTTCTTC
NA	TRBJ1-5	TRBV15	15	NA	CATSRDFDGAQPQHF	TGTGCCACCAGCAGAGATTTTGATGGAGCTCAGCCCCAGCATTTT
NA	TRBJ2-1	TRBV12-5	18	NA	CASGYSGPRELSYNEQFF	TGTGCTAGTGGTTATTCGGGCCCCCGGGAACTATCCTACAACGAGCAGTTCTTC
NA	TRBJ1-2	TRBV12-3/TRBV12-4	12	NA	CASSLLRYGYTF	TGTGCCAGCAGTCTCCTCCGCTATGGCTACACCTTC
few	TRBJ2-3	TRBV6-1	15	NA	CASSELGERTDTQYF	TGTGCCAGCAGTGAATTAGGGGAGAGGACAGATACGCAGTATTTT
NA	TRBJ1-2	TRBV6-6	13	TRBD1	CASSSGTGGRYTF	TGTGCCAGCAGCTCCGGGACAGGGGGGCGCTACACCTTC
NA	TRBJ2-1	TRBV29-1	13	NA	CSVVQEGYNEQFF	TGCAGCGTTGTTCAAGAGGGGTACAATGAGCAGTTCTTC
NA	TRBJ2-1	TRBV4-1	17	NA	CASSQQGKRSSYNEQFF	TGCGCCAGCAGCCAACAAGGCAAGAGGAGCTCCTACAATGAGCAGTTCTTC
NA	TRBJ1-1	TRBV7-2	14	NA	CASSQIRGNTEAFF	TGTGCCAGCAGTCAAATCAGGGGGAACACTGAAGCTTTCTTT
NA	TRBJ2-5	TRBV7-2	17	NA	CASSLAPGEGAGETQYF	TGTGCCAGCAGCTTAGCACCTGGAGAGGGGGCGGGGGAGACCCAGTACTTC
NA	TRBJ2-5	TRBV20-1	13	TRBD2	CSAGGRSGETQYF	TGCAGTGCGGGCGGGAGAAGTGGGGAGACCCAGTACTTC
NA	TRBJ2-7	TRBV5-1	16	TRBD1	CASSLIPGQGAYEQYF	TGCGCCAGCAGCTTAATACCGGGACAGGGGGCCTACGAGCAGTACTTC
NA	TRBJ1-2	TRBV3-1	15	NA	CASSQGGRVHYGYTF	TGTGCCAGCAGCCAAGGGGGGAGGGTTCACTATGGCTACACCTTC
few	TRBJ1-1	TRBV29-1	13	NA	CSVERAMNTEAFF	TGCAGCGTTGAAAGGGCTATGAACACTGAAGCTTTCTTT
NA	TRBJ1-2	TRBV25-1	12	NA	CASSDGQGGYTF	TGTGCCAGCAGTGACGGGCAAGGTGGCTACACCTTC